The 22 T cell receptor beta chains in this list originate from one sample, sequenced in a study of T cells after yellow fever vaccination. MiXCR, applied by TCRdb to the 5' RACE reads, yields one record per CDR3 protein. The sample lists 250,000 to 400,000 distinct CDR3 sequences, approximately 4% seen once, with 20% to 25% in the top ten. Sequenced material: PBMCs, taken 5 days after the yellow fever booster vaccination. The origin of the receptors is a man between 18 and 29 years old who received the YFV17D yellow fever vaccine.

This clonotype has only a few counts. The V and J genes are TRBV6-5 and TRBJ1-6; 9 positions match TRBD1. Germline CDR1 is MNHEY and CDR2 is SVGAGI. V lost 8 bases, J lost 6 bases, and 8 bases stayed unmatched. The CDR3 sequence is 15 residues long. CDR3 region: CASVGSTGGNSPLHF. The CDR3 coding sequence is TGTGCCAGCGTAGGGTCGACAGGGGGTAATTCACCCCTCCACTTT.

This clonotype was recorded many times. V and J are TRBV25-1 and TRBJ2-1; D is perhaps TRBD1 (6 bases). V lost 4 bases to trimming and J lost 7 bases, with 17 bases between them. Germline-derived CDR1 and CDR2 are MGHDK and SYGVNS. The length of the CDR3 is 15 residues. The CDR3 bases are TGTGCCAGCAGTGCCGCACCAGGGGATCGGAATGAGCAGTTCTTC. It is translated as CASSAAPGDRNEQFF.

This clonotype has more than one count but fewer than ten. The V and J genes are TRBV7-2 and TRBJ1-1; D is unclear. This CDR3 contains 13 residues. V shed 4 bases and J shed 1 base, with 7 bases lying between them. Germline CDR1 SGHTA, CDR2 FQGNSA. The CDR3, as DNA: TGTGCCAGCAGCTCAGTGTCGAACACTGAAGCTTTCTTT. This gives the protein CASSSVSNTEAFF.

The V and J genes are TRBV24-1 and TRBJ1-5, with D uncertain. Trimming pared 5 bases from V and 6 bases from J, leaving 10 bases between. This CDR3 contains 13 residues. The germline V gene has CDR1 KGHDR and CDR2 SFDVKD. CDR3 amino acids: CATSGSEGQPQHF. CDR3 nucleotides: TGTGCCACCAGTGGCTCAGAAGGTCAGCCCCAGCATTTT.

In this sample, this clonotype turned up many times. The V gene is TRBV27, the J gene TRBJ2-1; D gene uncertain. V was cut by 3 bases and J by 9 bases, with 6 bases left in between. The CDR3 sequence is 11 residues long. Per germline, CDR1 MNHEY and CDR2 SMNVEV (reference sequence). Written as DNA, the CDR3 is TGTGCCAGCAGTTTGTTGGGTGAGCAGTTCTTC. Protein product: CASSLLGEQFF.

The chain has TRBV7-9 and TRBJ1-6, with a possible D match to TRBD1 (6 bases). This CDR3 has 13 residues. The ends were cut back, 4 bases at V and 10 bases at J, with 11 bases in the middle. Per germline, CDR1 SEHNR and CDR2 FQNEAQ (reference sequence). CDR3 in amino acids: CASSSQGRSPLHF. The CDR3 bases are TGTGCCAGCAGCTCCCAGGGGAGATCACCCCTCCACTTT.

This clonotype was found many times. The V and J genes are TRBV6-2 or TRBV6-3 and TRBJ1-1, with D perhaps matching TRBD1 (5 bases). From germline, CDR1 is MNHEY and CDR2 SVGEGT. V lost 7 bases to trimming and J lost 3 bases, with 27 bases between them. The CDR3 has 18 residues. In DNA form, the CDR3 reads TGTGCCAGCACTATAGCCCGCATGACTAACAGGATCGACACTGAAGCTTTCTTT. This translates into CASTIARMTNRIDTEAFF.

This clonotype was seen more than once but under ten times. The rearrangement links TRBV5-5 to TRBJ1-2; the D gene is possibly TRBD1 (5 bases). The CDR3 totals 13 residues. Germline V gene lookup returns CDR1 SGHKS and CDR2 YYEKEE (reference sequence). V was shortened by 2 bases and J by 3 bases, with 8 bases between the two germline ends. CDR3 amino acids: CASSFPGHYGYTF. The CDR3 nucleotides read TGTGCCAGCAGCTTTCCAGGGCACTATGGCTACACCTTC.

This clonotype has at least ten counts. The chain recombines TRBV11-2 with TRBJ1-1; the D gene is possibly TRBD1 (6 bases). This CDR3 region has 11 residues. The V gene's germline CDR1 is SGHAT and CDR2 FQNNGV. V was pared by 9 bases and J by 11 bases, with 16 bases between. The CDR3 DNA sequence: TGTGCCAGTAGCGGGGGGCTAAAGGCTTTCTTT. The encoded protein is CASSGGLKAFF.

The chain couples TRBV5-4 to TRBJ2-3; TRBD2 might be the D (5 bases). CDR3 length: 15 residues. CDR1 and CDR2 from the germline V gene are SGHNT and YYREEE (reference sequence). The V gene lost 4 bases and the J gene lost 1 base, with 13 bases spanning the gap. The CDR3 loop is CASSAAPGGTDTQYF. The CDR3 DNA reads as TGTGCCAGCAGCGCCGCCCCCGGGGGCACAGATACGCAGTATTTT.

This chain joins TRBV7-9 and TRBJ2-5; no definite D call. The ends were cut back, 6 bases at V and 5 bases at J, with 13 bases in the middle. Per germline, CDR1 SEHNR and CDR2 FQNEAQ (reference sequence). The CDR3 runs 13 residues. DNA for the CDR3: TGTGCCAGCAGGCCCGGTGGGTTGGAGACCCAGTACTTC. The encoded protein is CASRPGGLETQYF.

This clonotype was recorded at least ten times. The chain combines TRBV7-9 with TRBJ2-1; D is ambiguous. This CDR3 contains 12 residues. CDR1 SEHNR and CDR2 FQNEAQ come from the germline V gene (reference sequence). V lost 4 bases and J 6 bases, leaving 7 bases between the germline ends. The CDR3 nucleotides read TGTGCCAGCAGCTCCCTGTCCAATGAGCAGTTCTTC. It codes for CASSSLSNEQFF.

This clonotype was counted between two and nine times. The V and J genes are TRBV3-1 and TRBJ2-2; D not resolved. Germline V gene lookup returns CDR1 LGHDT and CDR2 YNNKEL (reference sequence). The V gene lost 1 base and the J gene lost 3 bases, with 6 bases spanning the gap. The CDR3 extends over 14 amino acids. In DNA form, the CDR3 reads TGTGCCAGCAGCCAAGGTTATGACACCGGGGAGCTGTTTTTT. The encoded protein is CASSQGYDTGELFF.

In this sample, this clonotype turned up many times. This rearrangement joins TRBV6-5 to TRBJ1-3; D gene unclear. CDR1 is MNHEY, CDR2 SVGAGI, per germline. V was cut by 0 bases and J by 0 bases, with 6 bases left in between. The CDR3 runs 15 residues. The CDR3: CASSYSGSSGNTIYF. The CDR3 nucleotides read TGTGCCAGCAGTTACTCGGGGAGCTCTGGAAACACCATATATTTT.

The chain employs TRBV5-4 and TRBJ2-2, with 8 bases matching TRBD1. V lost 3 bases and J lost 6; bases outside the gene matches: 10. Germline values: CDR1 SGHNT, CDR2 YYREEE (reference sequence). This CDR3 is 16 amino acids long. As DNA, the CDR3 is TGTGCCAGCAGCTGGGGAGGACAGGGACAGTCCGGGGAGCTGTTTTTT. Protein product: CASSWGGQGQSGELFF.

V is TRBV5-1 and J is TRBJ1-1; perhaps TRBD1 as D (6 bases). The V end was cut by 2 bases, the J end by 11 bases, with 19 bases between. The V gene's germline CDR1 is SGHRS and CDR2 YFSETQ. CDR3 size: 14 residues. The CDR3 DNA sequence: TGCGCCAGCAGCTTTCGACAGGACGGGTTTCGGGCTTTCTTT. It codes for CASSFRQDGFRAFF.

This clonotype was seen a few times. The chain employs TRBV12-3 or TRBV12-4 and TRBJ2-5; TRBD1 matches 8 bases. With V trimmed by 6 bases and J by 3 bases, 3 bases remained unmatched. The CDR3 has 13 residues. The CDR3 reads CASSADREETQYF. The CDR3 nucleotides read TGTGCCAGCAGCGCGGACAGGGAAGAGACCCAGTACTTC.

This clonotype has ten or more counts. This rearrangement joins TRBV10-3 to TRBJ2-5, with a tentative D call TRBD2 (6 bases). This CDR3 is 14 amino acids long. CDR1 and CDR2 from the germline V gene are ENHRY and SYGVKD. V was shortened by 0 bases and J by 2 bases, with 7 bases between the two germline ends. CDR3 loop: CAISESGTQETQYF. In DNA form, the CDR3 reads TGTGCCATCAGTGAGTCTGGGACTCAAGAGACCCAGTACTTC.

This clonotype was found a few times. The chain employs TRBV14 and TRBJ2-3; 11 positions agree with TRBD2. V lost 4 bases to trimming and J lost 4 bases; unmatched junction nucleotides: 4. The germline V gene has CDR1 SGHDN and CDR2 FVKESK. CDR3 length: 15 residues. Here the CDR3 DNA reads TGTGCCAGCAGCCGTAGCGGGGGGGCCTCAGATACGCAGTATTTT. Translation: CASSRSGGASDTQYF. Full variable domain (remainder filled in from reference TRBV14 and TRBJ2-3): EAGVTQFPSHSVIEKGQTVTLRCDPISGHDNLYWYRRVMGKEIKFLLHFVKESKQDESGMPNNRFLAERTGGTYSTLKVQPAELEDSGVYFCASSRSGGASDTQYFGPGTRLTVL.

The chain links TRBV6-5 to TRBJ1-3, with D possibly matching TRBD1 (6 bases). The CDR3 length is 14 residues. Trimming took off 6 bases at V and 3 bases at J, with 12 bases between the two ends. From germline, CDR1 is MNHEY and CDR2 SVGAGI. The CDR3 region is CASSIRGSGNTIYF. The CDR3 DNA sequence: TGTGCCAGCAGCATCAGGGGTAGTGGAAACACCATATATTTT.

The chain employs TRBV11-2 and TRBJ2-1, with D tentatively TRBD2 (5 bases). The length of the CDR3 is 13 residues. Per the germline V gene, CDR1 is SGHAT and CDR2 is FQNNGV. The V gene lost 1 base and the J gene lost 8 bases, with 9 bases spanning the gap. CDR3 in amino acids: CASSLVPGDEQFF. CDR3 bases: TGTGCCAGCAGCTTAGTCCCCGGGGATGAGCAGTTCTTC.

The chain recombines TRBV4-2 with TRBJ2-3, with D unclear. Trimming removed 4 bases from V and 4 bases from J, with 9 bases in between. The CDR3 is made up of 13 amino acids. The germline CDR1 and CDR2 sequences are LGHNA and YNFKEQ. The CDR3 region is CASSPQNPDTQYF. In DNA, the CDR3 is TGTGCCAGCAGCCCCCAGAACCCAGATACGCAGTATTTT.